This paragraph covers one TCR beta chain sequence. This record comes from a study of cytomegalovirus exposure and HLA in healthy donors. Some clones are missing from TCRdb's copy, which holds only in-frame ones; the method was immunoSEQ multiplex PCR. The sample includes about 76,000 clones, approximately 94% of them seen just once. The sequence came from a woman between 18 and 30 years old in good health and CMV-seropositive. Sequenced input: PBMCs.

Written as DNA, the CDR3 is TGTGCCATCAGTGAAGGGGCGGAGAGCACAGATACGCAGTATTTT. Translation: CAISEGAESTDTQYF. The J gene is TRBJ2-3, the V gene TRBV10-3; possibly TRBD1 for D (5 bases). This CDR3 is 15 amino acids long. The germline CDR1 and CDR2 sequences are ENHRY and SYGVKD. Trimming took 3 bases from V and 0 from J, leaving 10 bases between them.